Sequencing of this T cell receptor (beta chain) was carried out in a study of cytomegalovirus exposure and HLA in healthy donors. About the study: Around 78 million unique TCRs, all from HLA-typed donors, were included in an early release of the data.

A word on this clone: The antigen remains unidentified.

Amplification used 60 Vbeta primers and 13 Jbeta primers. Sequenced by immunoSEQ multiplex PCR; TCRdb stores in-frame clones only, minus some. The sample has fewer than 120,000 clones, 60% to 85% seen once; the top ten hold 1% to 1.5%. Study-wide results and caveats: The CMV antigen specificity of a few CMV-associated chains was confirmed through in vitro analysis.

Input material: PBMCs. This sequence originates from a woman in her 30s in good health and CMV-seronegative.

In DNA, the CDR3 is TGTGCCAGCAGCCTAGGGGTAGGCTGGGCCGGGGGTTATTCGAACACCGGGGAGCTGTTTTTT. It is translated as CASSLGVGWAGGYSNTGELFF. The chain recombines TRBV9 with TRBJ2-2, with D tentatively TRBD2 (6 bases). The length of the CDR3 is 21 residues. Germline V gives CDR1 SGDLS, CDR2 YYNGEE. V was clipped by 4 bases and J by 0 bases, with 28 bases between them.